This is a list of T cell receptor beta chains from one sample in a study of regulatory T cells in long-lasting Graves disease. From the multiplex PCR reads, TCRdb called clonotypes with MiXCR, one entry per CDR3 protein. This table has some 440,000 distinct CDR3 sequences, about 20% appearing once. Specimen: peripheral blood mononuclear cells (PBMCs), collected when the disease was refractory, from a patient treated with antithyroid drugs. These receptor sequences come from a female donor with Graves disease. CDR3s include the opening cysteine and the closing phenylalanine or tryptophan. Fields, in order: J gene, clone size, D gene, V gene, CDR3 protein, CDR3 DNA. The D gene is left open where the match is weak. Not every row has a clone size; where given, it reads once, few, many or a size class.

J gene: TRBJ2-5; clone size: .; D gene: .; V gene: TRBV9; CDR3 protein: CASSVGSYSETQYF; CDR3 DNA: TGTGCCAGCAGCGTTGGTTCATACTCGGAGACCCAGTACTTC
J gene: TRBJ1-1; clone size: many; D gene: .; V gene: TRBV27; CDR3 protein: CASSLSGRYTEAFF; CDR3 DNA: TGTGCCAGCAGTTTATCAGGTCGGTACACTGAAGCTTTCTTT
J gene: TRBJ2-5; clone size: many; D gene: .; V gene: TRBV6-5; CDR3 protein: CASSSNGRDARQETQYF; CDR3 DNA: TGTGCCAGCAGTTCCAACGGACGAGACGCACGCCAAGAGACCCAGTACTTC
J gene: TRBJ2-5; clone size: few; D gene: .; V gene: TRBV5-1; CDR3 protein: CASSLTEAIQETQYF; CDR3 DNA: TGCGCCAGCAGCTTGACGGAGGCGATACAAGAGACCCAGTACTTC
J gene: TRBJ2-2; clone size: many; D gene: TRBD2; V gene: TRBV28; CDR3 protein: CASSYLAGASTGELFF; CDR3 DNA: TGTGCCAGCAGTTACCTAGCGGGGGCGAGCACCGGGGAGCTGTTTTTT
J gene: TRBJ1-1; clone size: many; D gene: .; V gene: TRBV28; CDR3 protein: CASSLMGTLTEAFF; CDR3 DNA: TGTGCCAGCAGTTTAATGGGAACCCTTACTGAAGCTTTCTTT
J gene: TRBJ2-7; clone size: many; D gene: .; V gene: TRBV11-2; CDR3 protein: CASSLAVLSYEQYF; CDR3 DNA: TGTGCCAGCAGCTTAGCGGTCCTCTCCTACGAGCAGTACTTC
J gene: TRBJ2-1; clone size: .; D gene: TRBD1; V gene: TRBV6-4; CDR3 protein: CASSDSTGGYNEQFF; CDR3 DNA: TGTGCCAGCAGTGACTCGACAGGGGGCTACAATGAGCAGTTCTTC
J gene: TRBJ2-7; clone size: many; D gene: .; V gene: TRBV3-1; CDR3 protein: CASSQVAAYEQYF; CDR3 DNA: TGTGCCAGCAGCCAAGTGGCCGCCTACGAGCAGTACTTC
J gene: TRBJ2-7; clone size: many; D gene: TRBD1; V gene: TRBV15; CDR3 protein: CATSRSWGQGTYEQYF; CDR3 DNA: TGTGCCACCAGCAGAAGTTGGGGACAGGGGACCTACGAGCAGTACTTC
J gene: TRBJ2-6; clone size: many; D gene: .; V gene: TRBV3-1; CDR3 protein: CASSQRGATGANVLTF; CDR3 DNA: TGTGCCAGCAGCCAAAGGGGAGCGACTGGGGCCAACGTCCTGACTTTC
J gene: TRBJ2-3; clone size: .; D gene: .; V gene: TRBV9; CDR3 protein: CASSVAGRTTDTQYF; CDR3 DNA: TGTGCCAGCAGCGTAGCGGGTAGGACCACAGATACGCAGTATTTT
J gene: TRBJ2-7; clone size: .; D gene: TRBD1; V gene: TRBV7-9; CDR3 protein: CASSNPTGINEQYF; CDR3 DNA: TGTGCCAGCTCAAACCCGACAGGGATCAACGAGCAGTACTTC
J gene: TRBJ2-4; clone size: many; D gene: .; V gene: TRBV28; CDR3 protein: CASSLSSLAKNIQYF; CDR3 DNA: TGTGCCAGCAGTTTATCTTCGCTAGCCAAAAACATTCAGTACTTC
J gene: TRBJ2-3; clone size: .; D gene: .; V gene: TRBV7-9; CDR3 protein: CASSLEVRASTDTQYF; CDR3 DNA: TGTGCCAGCAGCTTAGAGGTCAGGGCTAGCACAGATACGCAGTATTTT
J gene: TRBJ2-7; clone size: many; D gene: TRBD1; V gene: TRBV12-3/TRBV12-4; CDR3 protein: CASSSSTGAYF; CDR3 DNA: TGTGCCAGCAGCTCCTCGACAGGGGCGTACTTC
J gene: TRBJ2-7; clone size: .; D gene: TRBD1; V gene: TRBV14; CDR3 protein: CASSQYRDRGHEQYF; CDR3 DNA: TGTGCCAGCAGCCAGTACCGGGACAGGGGGCACGAGCAGTACTTC
J gene: TRBJ1-1; clone size: many; D gene: .; V gene: TRBV27; CDR3 protein: CASSVDWTRLNTEAFF; CDR3 DNA: TGTGCCAGCAGTGTAGATTGGACAAGACTGAACACTGAAGCTTTCTTT
J gene: TRBJ1-2; clone size: many; D gene: TRBD1; V gene: TRBV2; CDR3 protein: CASSRTGGGYTF; CDR3 DNA: TGTGCCAGCTCGAGGACAGGCGGCGGCTACACCTTC
J gene: TRBJ1-2; clone size: many; D gene: TRBD1; V gene: TRBV28; CDR3 protein: CASSFSFRGLNTF; CDR3 DNA: TGTGCCAGCAGTTTTTCATTCAGGGGGCTGAACACCTTC
J gene: TRBJ2-7; clone size: many; D gene: .; V gene: TRBV28; CDR3 protein: CASSFSTGTRDYEQYF; CDR3 DNA: TGTGCCAGCAGTTTTTCGACAGGAACGAGGGACTACGAGCAGTACTTC
J gene: TRBJ2-7; clone size: many; D gene: TRBD1; V gene: TRBV7-9; CDR3 protein: CASSPLAGTAYEQYF; CDR3 DNA: TGTGCCAGCAGCCCTCTGGCTGGGACAGCCTACGAGCAGTACTTC
J gene: TRBJ1-2; clone size: .; D gene: .; V gene: TRBV18; CDR3 protein: CASSPDLAFNYGYTF; CDR3 DNA: TGTGCCAGCTCCCCGGACCTGGCGTTCAACTATGGCTACACCTTC
J gene: TRBJ2-5; clone size: many; D gene: .; V gene: TRBV28; CDR3 protein: CASSRGRTAQETQYF; CDR3 DNA: TGTGCCAGCAGCCGGGGTAGGACAGCACAAGAGACCCAGTACTTC
J gene: TRBJ1-2; clone size: many; D gene: TRBD1; V gene: TRBV6-5; CDR3 protein: CASSYGQGIDYGYTF; CDR3 DNA: TGTGCCAGCAGTTACGGACAGGGCATCGACTATGGCTACACCTTC
J gene: TRBJ2-5; clone size: many; D gene: TRBD2; V gene: TRBV10-2; CDR3 protein: CASGTDREGQETQYF; CDR3 DNA: TGCGCCAGCGGCACGGACCGGGAGGGCCAGGAGACCCAGTACTTC
J gene: TRBJ2-7; clone size: few; D gene: TRBD2; V gene: TRBV29-1; CDR3 protein: CSVALGLAEDEQYF; CDR3 DNA: TGCAGCGTTGCCTTGGGGCTAGCGGAGGACGAGCAGTACTTC
J gene: TRBJ2-7; clone size: .; D gene: TRBD2; V gene: TRBV9; CDR3 protein: CASSVLASGNEQYF; CDR3 DNA: TGTGCCAGCAGCGTATTAGCTAGCGGGAACGAGCAGTACTTC
J gene: TRBJ2-7; clone size: few; D gene: TRBD2; V gene: TRBV6-1; CDR3 protein: CASRVLADYSYEQYF; CDR3 DNA: TGTGCCAGCAGGGTACTAGCGGATTACTCCTACGAGCAGTACTTC
J gene: TRBJ2-2; clone size: .; D gene: .; V gene: TRBV7-9; CDR3 protein: CASSLLTSSGGELFF; CDR3 DNA: TGTGCCAGCAGCTTACTAACTAGCTCCGGCGGGGAGCTGTTTTTT
J gene: TRBJ2-7; clone size: .; D gene: TRBD1; V gene: TRBV14; CDR3 protein: CASSQDGTGGSDEQYF; CDR3 DNA: TGTGCCAGCAGCCAAGATGGGACAGGGGGCAGCGACGAGCAGTACTTC